The sequence of this T cell receptor (beta chain) was determined in a study of cytomegalovirus exposure and HLA in healthy donors (dated by TCRdb to the late 2010s). Study-level background: The approximately 710 repertoires of the first cohort and the roughly 110 validation repertoires were produced on the same platform, according to a later analysis. The study was designed to test whether signatures of past pathogen exposure could be identified by cataloging public T cell receptors. Along with the roughly 670-subject first cohort, a separate validation cohort of over 90 different subjects was used. High-throughput TCR immunosequencing, statistical association of individual TCRs with disease status, and machine learning were combined to predict cytomegalovirus infection status. Study-wide conclusions, independent of this receptor: The classifier was reported to diagnose cytomegalovirus status with high specificity and sensitivity in both the original and validation cohorts. The validation cohort had no HLA typing available for a later analysis, so co-occurrence within that cohort was assessed over all 120 or so repertoires. Most TCR sequences were observed very rarely across donors, whereas some public TCRs were present in many individuals. The study listed approximately 160 TCR beta chains as associated with cytomegalovirus. A later analysis found that TCRs clustered in the first cohort also tended to co-occur in the 120 or so validation repertoires, with 94% of cluster scores above 0. According to the authors, the approach could potentially be generalized to other disease states and immunological phenotypes. A few of the identified cytomegalovirus-associated TCR beta chains were confirmed in vitro to be specific for cytomegalovirus antigens.

The library relied on the immunoSEQ multiplex PCR assay. Under the source paper's analysis protocol: A statistical classification framework was built for diagnosing cytomegalovirus status from the catalog of TCR beta chain sequences. TCRdb stores this immuneACCESS table with in-frame sequences only. Part of the clones is absent; in the studies checked, under half of the shortfall reflects unresolved V genes, and no reason is known for the rest. V and J calls and clone size are copied from that table; D and trimming were computed from the DNA. Counted in this sample were approximately 260,000 clones; 80% to 90% of them appeared once. The ten largest account for less than 1.2% of the sample. The CDR3 runs 18 amino acids, cysteine and phenylalanine included. The entry retains the CDR3 DNA only, 54 bases that are in frame from base 1. V and J are trimmed by 4 bases and 3 bases, and the gene matches miss 16 bases of the junction.

Donors formed part of the validation cohort, which comprised 120 subjects and was distinct from the first cohort of under 800 subjects. This clone was counted a single time. Its antigen specificity is not known. There are no base qualities to consult, and no much larger clone falls within one base. What was sequenced was PBMCs. The chain was built from TRBV23-1 and TRBJ1-2; 8 bases in between match TRBD1. TRBV23-1 is assigned to the ORF class and has an uncertain function. The receptor was derived from a woman aged 18 to 35 in good health and CMV-seronegative. For the CDR3, the sequence is CASSPSTGETSLDYGYTF. The nucleotide sequence is TGCGCCAGCAGTCCGTCGACAGGGGAGACTAGTTTGGACTATGGCTACACCTTC.